One and the same sample provided the 20 T cell receptor beta chains below, sequenced in a study of blood T cell repertoires in COVID-19. The data were produced by immunoSEQ multiplex PCR, yet TCRdb's version contains in-frame clones alone and is incomplete. The data hold about 50,000 clones, with 88% observed a single time. What was sequenced was peripheral blood. These receptors came from a human donor with active COVID-19. The donor label of this sample is uncertain.

This clone came up once. The chain carries TRBV6-5 and TRBJ2-1; TRBD1 is a possible D gene (6 bases). The germline V and J ends were trimmed by 2 bases and 7 bases, with 15 bases remaining between them. CDR3 length: 15 amino acids. Germline CDR1 and CDR2: MNHEY and SVGAGI. The CDR3 here is CASSYKPKRGNEQFF. DNA for the CDR3: TGTGCCAGCAGTTACAAACCAAAAAGGGGGAATGAGCAGTTCTTC.

The sample holds a few counts of this clone. V and J are TRBV2 and TRBJ2-2; 7 bases are shared with TRBD1. Unmatched junction bases numbered 7, after V lost 5 bases and J lost 16 bases. CDR1 and CDR2 (germline): SNHLY, FYNNEI. The CDR3 consists of 11 residues. The CDR3 loop is CASSNRGLGFF. CDR3 nucleotide sequence: TGTGCCAGCAGTAATAGGGGGCTGGGGTTTTTT.

This rearrangement joins TRBV5-1 to TRBJ2-5, with a possible D match to TRBD1 (6 bases). The CDR3 sequence is 14 residues long. Germline V gene data show CDR1 as SGHRS and CDR2 as YFSETQ. V was clipped by 2 bases and J by 5 bases, with 13 bases between them. CDR3 in DNA: TGCGCCAGCAGCTTCCAGGGGTATGGGGAGACCCAGTACTTC. It is translated as CASSFQGYGETQYF.

The chain employs TRBV15 and TRBJ2-7, with a weak D call TRBD2 (6 bases). Trimming removed 0 bases at V and 1 base at J, with 19 bases between. The CDR3 loop spans 18 amino acids. CDR1 is LNHNV and CDR2 is YYDKDF in the germline V gene (reference sequence). The CDR3 coding sequence is TGTGCCACCAGCAGAGATATTCTGGGAACTAGCAGTTCCTACGAGCAGTACTTC. Translated: CATSRDILGTSSSYEQYF.

The chain joins TRBV3-1 (or the pseudogene TRBV3-2) to TRBJ2-2, with D maybe TRBD2 (6 bases). Per germline, CDR1 LGHDT and CDR2 YNNKEL (reference sequence). Trimming removed 4 bases from V and 2 bases from J, with 11 bases in between. The CDR3 is made up of 15 amino acids. The CDR3 sequence is CASSPFSGNTGELFF. CDR3 bases: TGTGCCAGCAGCCCATTTAGCGGTAACACCGGGGAGCTGTTTTTT.

A few counts support this clone. The J gene is TRBJ2-2, the V gene TRBV7-2, with 11 bases that match TRBD2. V dropped 1 base and J dropped 1; count of bases not matched to a gene: 5. The CDR3 runs to 18 residues. Germline V gives CDR1 SGHTA, CDR2 FQGNSA. CDR3 coding DNA: TGTGCCAGCAGCTTAGAGGTAGCGGGGGGGCTGAACACCGGGGAGCTGTTTTTT. Residues: CASSLEVAGGLNTGELFF.

The chain joins TRBV18 to TRBJ2-7; D remains unclear. Trimming stripped 3 bases from V and 3 bases from J, with 3 bases between. The germline V gene has CDR1 KGHSH and CDR2 LQKENI. CDR3 size: 11 residues. DNA of the CDR3: TGTGCCAGCTCACCCCTCTACGAGCAGTACTTC. Amino acid sequence: CASSPLYEQYF.

CDR3: CASSPRTGYNTGELFF. CDR3 sequence (DNA): TGTGCCAGCAGCCCGAGGACAGGGTATAACACCGGGGAGCTGTTTTTT. This chain links TRBV9 with TRBJ2-2; 8 bases are shared with TRBD1. The CDR3 covers 16 residues. Trimming removed 4 bases from V and 2 bases from J; junction bases left unmatched: 7. The germline V gene has CDR1 SGDLS and CDR2 YYNGEE.

This chain connects TRBV7-9 to TRBJ1-5, with 7 bases aligning to TRBD1. CDR1 is SEHNR, CDR2 FQNEAQ, per germline (reference sequence). V lost 5 bases, J lost 3 bases, and 7 bases stayed unmatched. This CDR3 region has 15 residues. CDR3 region: CASSPGDSHNQPQHF. The CDR3 DNA reads TGTGCCAGCAGCCCCGGGGACAGTCACAATCAGCCCCAGCATTTT.

Comment on this clone: A junction boundary mismatches the germline segment, possibly from a read error. V usage is TRBV15 and J usage is TRBJ1-2; D not resolved. Germline V gene sequence: CDR1 LNHNV, CDR2 YYDKDF (reference sequence). The CDR3 is 12 residues long. The CDR3 region is CATSRDKVSGNF. CDR3 nucleotides: TGTGCCACCAGCAGAGATAAAGTGTCGGGTAACTTC.

J is TRBJ2-7 and V is TRBV5-4, with a weak D call TRBD2 (5 bases). Trimming removed 4 bases at V and 0 bases at J, with 14 bases between. Germline V gene sequence: CDR1 SGHNT, CDR2 YYREEE (reference sequence). This CDR3 is built from 15 residues. CDR3: CASSPDYKSSYEQYF. Written as DNA, the CDR3 is TGTGCCAGCAGCCCCGACTACAAAAGCTCCTACGAGCAGTACTTC.

V and J are TRBV27 and TRBJ1-5; TRBD1 might be the D (6 bases). Germline assignment: CDR1 MNHEY and CDR2 SMNVEV (reference sequence). Between the trimmed V and J ends, which lost 7 bases and 3 bases, there was a span of 13 bases. The CDR3 contains 14 residues. This CDR3 reads CASKGGWDNQPQHF. For the CDR3, the DNA is TGTGCCAGCAAGGGGGGGTGGGACAATCAGCCCCAGCATTTT.

The rearrangement links TRBV18 to TRBJ1-1, with 10 bases fitting TRBD1. The CDR3 totals 20 residues. CDR1 and CDR2 (germline): KGHSH, LQKENI. Trimming cost V 3 bases and J 0 bases; bases outside gene matches: 16. CDR3 coding DNA: TGTGCCAGCTCACCCTCCAGACAGGGGGCTAAATACCTATTGAACACTGAAGCTTTCTTT. Translating it yields CASSPSRQGAKYLLNTEAFF.

The chain employs TRBV18 and TRBJ2-2, with TRBD2 identical over 10 bases. Unmatched junction bases numbered 2, after V lost 2 bases and J lost 5 bases. This CDR3 region has 15 residues. Germline-derived CDR1 and CDR2 are KGHSH and LQKENI. CDR3 loop: CASSPVAGGTGELFF. The CDR3 DNA is TGTGCCAGCTCACCAGTAGCGGGAGGAACCGGGGAGCTGTTTTTT.

This sequence joins TRBV18 and TRBJ1-3; 7 positions match TRBD1. Germline V gene sequence: CDR1 KGHSH, CDR2 LQKENI. The CDR3 is 16 amino acids. J lost 4 bases, V lost 2 bases, and 8 bases had no gene match. The CDR3 spells CASSPIEGASGNTIYF. The CDR3, as DNA: TGTGCCAGCTCACCAATAGAGGGGGCGTCGGGAAACACCATATATTTT.

The rearrangement joins TRBV6-5 to TRBJ1-2; 9 bases align to TRBD1. The CDR3 spans 14 residues. Germline CDR1 MNHEY, CDR2 SVGAGI. J gave up 1 base and V 6 bases, and 3 bases lay outside the gene matches. The DNA of the CDR3 is TGTGCCAGCAGGTGGGACAGGGATAACTATGGCTACACCTTC. It yields the protein CASRWDRDNYGYTF.

This chain joins TRBV5-1 and TRBJ1-2; tentative D call: TRBD1 (5 bases). Per germline, CDR1 SGHRS and CDR2 YFSETQ. V gave up 0 bases and J gave up 7 bases, with 10 bases separating them. The CDR3 loop spans 13 amino acids. The CDR3 loop reads CASSLDRRRGYTF. DNA of the CDR3: TGCGCCAGCAGCTTGGACAGGCGTCGTGGCTACACCTTC.

The chain carries TRBV19 and TRBJ1-4; D remains unclear. The CDR3 is made up of 12 amino acids. V lost 6 bases to trimming and J lost 5 bases, with 7 bases between them. The V gene's germline CDR1 is LNHDA and CDR2 SQIVND (reference sequence). CDR3 in DNA: TGTGCCAGTAGCTCTAGAAATGAAAAACTGTTTTTT. Encoded protein: CASSSRNEKLFF.

CDR3 DNA: TGTGCCAGCAGCTTAGCTCCACAGGGGGCAGGGGATACGCAGTATTTT. Residues: CASSLAPQGAGDTQYF. The chain couples TRBV7-6 to TRBJ2-3; 9 positions agree with TRBD1. The CDR3 has 16 residues. V shed 0 bases, J shed 6 bases, and the junction held 7 bases outside the gene matches. Looked up from germline, CDR1 is SGHVS and CDR2 is FNYEAQ.

This sequence joins TRBV3-1 (or the pseudogene TRBV3-2) and TRBJ1-1; D gene ambiguous. The CDR3 has 15 residues. Looked up from germline, CDR1 is LGHDT and CDR2 is YNNKEL (reference sequence). V lost 5 bases and J lost 1, with 14 bases in between. The CDR3 region is CASSATVTQNTEAFF. DNA of the CDR3: TGTGCCAGCAGCGCAACAGTTACTCAGAACACTGAAGCTTTCTTT.